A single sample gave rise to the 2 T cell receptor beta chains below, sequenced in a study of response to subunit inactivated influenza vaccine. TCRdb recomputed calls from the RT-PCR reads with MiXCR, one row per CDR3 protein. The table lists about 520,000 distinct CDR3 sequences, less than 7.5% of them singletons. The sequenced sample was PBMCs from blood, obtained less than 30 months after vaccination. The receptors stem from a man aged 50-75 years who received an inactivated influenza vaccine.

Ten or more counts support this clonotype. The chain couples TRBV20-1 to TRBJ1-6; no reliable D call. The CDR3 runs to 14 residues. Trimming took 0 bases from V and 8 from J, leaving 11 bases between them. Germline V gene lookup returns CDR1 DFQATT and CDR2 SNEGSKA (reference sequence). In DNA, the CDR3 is TGCAGTGCTAGAGATCGCAGTCCCCATTCACCCCTCCACTTT. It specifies CSARDRSPHSPLHF.

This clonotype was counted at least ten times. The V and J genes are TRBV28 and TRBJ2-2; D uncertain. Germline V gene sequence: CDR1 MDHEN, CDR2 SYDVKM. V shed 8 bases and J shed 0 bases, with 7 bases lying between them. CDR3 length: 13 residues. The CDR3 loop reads CASRQTNTGELFF. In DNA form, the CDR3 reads TGTGCCAGCCGCCAAACGAACACCGGGGAGCTGTTTTTT.